These 22 T cell receptor beta chains were all obtained from the same sample, sequenced in a study of vaccination and CD4 T cells after COVID-19 (dated by TCRdb to about 2022). Libraries were prepared through PCR. Data came from an Illumina iSeq 100. DNA from cultured CD4+ T cells was subjected to TCR sequencing with the Oncomine TCR Beta short-read assay at the Johns Hopkins FTIC core. The public reads were reprocessed in TCRdb via fastp at Q25 and MiXCR, keeping in-frame beta chains. For every CDR3 protein sequence, its rows merge into one entry that carries the most common genes and DNA. The sample table contains fewer than 12,000 distinct CDR3 sequences; only one count was recorded for under 60% of them. 20% to 25% of the sample belongs to the ten largest clones. These TCRs are of unknown antigen specificity. The meaning of the sample's treatment or condition label: roughly 10-day PBMC culture with coronavirus spike peptide pools or control peptides (ViraFEST assay).

Sequencing was done on a sample of CD4+ T cells from blood, cultured in vitro. The origin of the receptors is a human donor who had recovered from COVID-19.

This clonotype appeared a few times. The chain joins TRBV27 to TRBJ2-5; unclear D gene. The CDR3 contains 16 residues. Trimming took off 2 bases at V and 2 bases at J, with 15 bases between the two ends. Germline-derived CDR1 and CDR2 are MNHEY and SMNVEV (reference sequence). The CDR3 spells CASSLMGRARQETQYF. CDR3 sequence (DNA): TGTGCCAGCAGTTTAATGGGTAGAGCTAGACAAGAGACCCAGTACTTC.

V and J are TRBV12-3 or TRBV12-4 and TRBJ1-2; the D is unclear. This CDR3 comprises 15 residues. Between the trimmed V and J ends, which lost 1 base and 2 bases, there was a span of 11 bases. The CDR3 DNA follows: TGTGCCAGCAGTTTAGGGACTCACTCAAACTATGGCTACACCTTC. Its translation is CASSLGTHSNYGYTF.

The chain joins TRBV12-3 or TRBV12-4 to TRBJ2-4, with 9 bases aligning to TRBD2. J was trimmed by 0 bases and V by 6 bases; bases with no gene match: 6. The CDR3 consists of 16 residues. The CDR3 protein is CASRLAGPGAKNIQYF. Here the CDR3 DNA reads TGTGCCAGCAGACTAGCGGGCCCGGGAGCCAAAAACATTCAGTACTTC.

The chain uses TRBV10-3 and TRBJ1-2; 9 nucleotides agree with TRBD1. The V gene end was trimmed by 7 bases and the J gene end by 4 bases; junction bases not matched to a gene: 10. The CDR3 is 15 amino acids. CDR1 and CDR2 from the germline V gene are ENHRY and SYGVKD. Here the CDR3 reads CAITGTGIRVYGYTF. DNA of the CDR3: TGTGCCATCACCGGGACAGGGATCCGTGTCTATGGCTACACCTTC.

This clonotype appeared a few times. V is TRBV5-1 and J is TRBJ1-6; possible D gene TRBD1, 6 bases. Deletions cut 4 bases from V and 0 bases from J, with 14 bases between. Germline-derived CDR1 and CDR2 are SGHRS and YFSETQ. The length of the CDR3 is 17 residues. The CDR3 spells CASSRHQGISYNSPLHF. CDR3 nucleotide sequence: TGCGCCAGCAGCAGACACCAGGGGATCTCCTATAATTCACCCCTCCACTTT.

The genes are TRBV5-1 and TRBJ1-5; TRBD1 matches at 7 bases. J lost 0 bases, V lost 4 bases, and 7 bases had no gene match. CDR3 length: 16 residues. The germline V gene encodes CDR1 SGHRS and CDR2 YFSETQ. The CDR3 spells CASSQGGDPSNQPQHF. The DNA for the CDR3 is TGCGCCAGCAGCCAGGGGGGGGACCCTAGCAATCAGCCCCAGCATTTT.

The chain couples TRBV20-1 to TRBJ2-7, with 8 bases matching TRBD1. CDR3 size: 14 residues. Germline V gene sequence: CDR1 DFQATT, CDR2 SNEGSKA (reference sequence). Germline trimming cut 6 bases from V and 3 bases from J; bases unmatched to any gene: 10. In DNA, the CDR3 is TGCAGTGCACAACCTGGACAGGGAATCTACGAGCAGTACTTC. It codes for CSAQPGQGIYEQYF.

V usage is TRBV6-1 and J usage is TRBJ1-2; no firm D call. The CDR3 consists of 12 residues. V lost 8 bases and J 6 bases, leaving 13 bases between the germline ends. Germline V lookup: CDR1 MNHNS, CDR2 SASEGT. Written as DNA, the CDR3 is TGTGCCAGCTCCCGGGGAGGTCATGGCTACACCTTC. This codes for CASSRGGHGYTF.

This chain uses TRBV10-3 with TRBJ1-1; D gene ambiguous. Trimming shortened V by 2 bases and J by 7 bases, and 8 bases separated the two germline ends. CDR1 ENHRY and CDR2 SYGVKD come from the germline V gene. This CDR3 is 12 amino acids long. The CDR3 DNA reads as TGTGCCATCAGTGAGGCTGGCGATGAAGCTTTCTTT. As protein: CAISEAGDEAFF.

This clonotype was detected only a few times. The gene calls are TRBV7-6 and TRBJ1-2; maybe TRBD1 (5 bases). Germline V gives CDR1 SGHVS, CDR2 FNYEAQ. The ends were cut back, 3 bases at V and 6 bases at J, with 20 bases in the middle. This CDR3 is 16 amino acids long. The CDR3 bases are TGTGCCAGCAGCTTGGGGTACAAGGGGCGGGCGGATGGCTACACCTTC. Encoded protein: CASSLGYKGRADGYTF.

The chain couples TRBV7-9 to TRBJ1-1; possibly TRBD1 for D (5 bases). Germline CDR1 and CDR2: SEHNR and FQNEAQ (reference sequence). The length of the CDR3 is 14 residues. The V gene lost 8 bases and the J gene lost 9 bases, with 22 bases spanning the gap. Written as DNA, the CDR3 is TGTGCCAGCCTGAGAATGACCATCAGGGAACAAGCTTTCTTT. Translation: CASLRMTIREQAFF.

The chain has TRBV20-1 and TRBJ2-2, with D perhaps given as TRBD1 or TRBD2 (5 bases each). Trimming removed 1 base from V and 5 bases from J, with 14 bases in between. From germline, CDR1 is DFQATT and CDR2 SNEGSKA (reference sequence). The CDR3 extends over 15 amino acids. This CDR3 is CSARGQGRGTGELFF. CDR3 in DNA: TGCAGTGCTAGAGGGCAGGGTCGGGGAACCGGGGAGCTGTTTTTT.

The rearrangement links TRBV5-5 to TRBJ2-2; no clear D gene. The CDR3 covers 16 residues. The germline V gene has CDR1 SGHKS and CDR2 YYEKEE (reference sequence). The ends were cut back, 0 bases at V and 1 base at J, with 10 bases in the middle. The CDR3 DNA reads as TGTGCCAGCAGCTTGGTTCGGATACGGAACACCGGGGAGCTGTTTTTT. Translating gives CASSLVRIRNTGELFF.

In this sample, this clonotype turned up once. The rearrangement uses TRBV4-1 and TRBJ1-1; 9 bases match TRBD1. Germline V CDR1 and CDR2: MGHRA, YSYEKL. Trimming at V came to 6 bases and at J to 0 bases, leaving 11 bases not matched to a gene. The CDR3 consists of 17 residues. The CDR3 coding sequence is TGCGCCAGCAGGGTGGGACAGGGCAAGGTTATGAACACTGAAGCTTTCTTT. Amino acid sequence: CASRVGQGKVMNTEAFF.

This clonotype was found once. The rearrangement uses TRBV7-2 and TRBJ2-7, with 10 bases fitting TRBD2. V lost 1 base to trimming and J lost 6 bases; unmatched junction nucleotides: 9. The CDR3 is 16 amino acids. Germline-derived CDR1 and CDR2 are SGHTA and FQGNSA. The CDR3 coding sequence is TGTGCCAGCAGCTTAGGCGGCCAGCGGGGGGGCCGCGAGCAGTACTTC. As protein: CASSLGGQRGGREQYF.

This clonotype was seen once. The J gene is TRBJ1-6, the V gene TRBV6-1, with D perhaps matching TRBD1 (5 bases). In germline, CDR1 is MNHNS, CDR2 SASEGT. The CDR3 is 14 amino acids. Trimming left V 4 bases short and J 8 bases short, with 12 bases between. The CDR3 here is CASSVGAQDSPLHF. CDR3 coding DNA: TGTGCCAGCAGTGTAGGGGCCCAGGATTCACCCCTCCACTTT.

This clonotype occurred once. The gene calls are TRBV6-1 and TRBJ2-3, with D possibly matching TRBD2 (6 bases). The CDR3 is 13 amino acids. V gave up 7 bases and J gave up 4 bases, with 12 bases separating them. CDR1 is MNHNS and CDR2 is SASEGT in the germline V gene. CDR3 in DNA: TGTGCCAGCACCAGGAGGGAATCAGATACGCAGTATTTT. Residues: CASTRRESDTQYF.

The chain recombines TRBV2 with TRBJ2-1; D call uncertain. The V end was cut by 2 bases, the J end by 6 bases, with 11 bases between. The CDR3 consists of 14 residues. Germline CDR1 reads SNHLY; CDR2 reads FYNNEI. The chain's CDR3 is CASSESSGGNEQFF. Written as DNA, the CDR3 is TGTGCCAGCAGTGAATCGTCCGGCGGCAATGAGCAGTTCTTC.

This clonotype was counted only a few times. In DNA, the CDR3 is TGTGCCAGCAGCCGGGACGGCGTGGTGGGTGGCTACACCTTC. Protein sequence: CASSRDGVVGGYTF. V is TRBV7-2 and J is TRBJ1-2; possible D gene TRBD1, 5 bases. Germline CDR1 is SGHTA and CDR2 is FQGNSA. V lost 5 bases and J lost 7, with 17 bases in between. This CDR3 spans 14 amino acids.

The rearrangement links TRBV18 to TRBJ2-7; 8 bases match TRBD2. The CDR3 is 16 residues long. Germline V lookup: CDR1 KGHSH, CDR2 LQKENI. With 1 base clipped from V and 3 bases from J, the junction kept 8 bases outside the gene matches. The CDR3 DNA is TGTGCCAGCTCACCACAGGTCGCGGGGGGAGGCTACGAGCAGTACTTC. Amino acids: CASSPQVAGGGYEQYF.

This rearrangement joins TRBV7-2 to TRBJ2-1; no clear D gene. V lost 1 base, J lost 0 bases, and 7 bases lay in between. The germline gives CDR1 SGHTA, CDR2 FQGNSA. CDR3 length equals 15 residues. The DNA for the CDR3 is TGTGCCAGCAGCTTAGAGGGTAGCTCCTACAATGAGCAGTTCTTC. The encoded protein is CASSLEGSSYNEQFF. Full variable domain (missing parts from reference TRBV7-2 and TRBJ2-1): GAGVSQSPSNKVTEKGKDVELRCDPISGHTALYWYRQSLGQGLEFLIYFQGNSAPDKSGLPSDRFSAERTGGSVSTLTIQRTQQEDSAVYLCASSLEGSSYNEQFFGPGTRLTVL.

Regarding this clonotype: Germline and junction disagree at one end, which may indicate a read error. This chain uses TRBV30 with TRBJ1-1; 9 positions match TRBD1. Germline V gene sequence: CDR1 GTSNPN, CDR2 SVGIG (reference sequence). The length of the CDR3 is 12 residues. This CDR3 reads CAWTGDNTEAFF. The CDR3 DNA reads as TGTGCTTGGACAGGGGATAACACTGAAGCTTTCTTT. Full variable domain (rest looked up from reference TRBV30 and TRBJ1-1): SQTIHQWPATLVQPVGSPLSLECTVEGTSNPNLYWYRQAAGRGLQLLFYSVGIGQISSEVPQNLSASRPQDRQFILSSKKLLLSDSGFYLCAWTGDNTEAFFGQGTRLTVV.